This T cell receptor (beta chain) was retrieved from a study of T-cell reconstitution after alpha-beta-depleted transplantation in children. Unique molecular identifiers were used in preparing the TCRbeta library. TCRdb recomputed calls from the PCR reads with MiXCR, one row per CDR3 protein. The repertoire holds 500,000 to 600,000 distinct CDR3 sequences, approximately 20% seen once, with over 3% in the top ten. Losses at the gene ends were 0 bases for V and 4 bases for J; bases not matched to a gene: 6. The CDR3 runs 16 residues. CDR1 and CDR2 (germline): DFQATT, SNEGSKA (reference sequence). This chain uses TRBV20-1 with TRBJ2-3, with 11 bases fitting TRBD2. Source: PBMCs from the stem cell graft donor, taken from the stem cell graft. The receptor was isolated from a human donor who donated a stem cell graft to a child with acute lymphoblastic leukemia. CDR3: CSARDPLAGVSDTQYF. In DNA, the CDR3 is TGCAGTGCTAGAGATCCACTAGCGGGAGTTTCAGATACGCAGTATTTT.